A selection of T cell receptor beta chains follows, all from one sample in a study of blood T cell repertoires in COVID-19. The table came from immunoSEQ multiplex PCR; TCRdb's copy has only in-frame clones and leaves some out. The sample includes roughly 150,000 clones, more than 75% of them seen just once. The sequencing input was peripheral blood. The receptors here all came from a human donor with acute or convalescent COVID-19. The donor label of this sample is uncertain. Each CDR3 is given with its conserved first and last residue. A D gene is named only where the DNA matches it firmly. Not every row has a clone size; where given, it reads once, few, many or a size class.

TRBV7-2	TRBD1	.	TRBJ1-3	CASSLGPGQGFSGNTIYF	TGTGCCAGCAGCTTAGGCCCGGGACAGGGTTTCTCTGGAAACACCATATATTTT
TRBV9	.	few	TRBJ1-2	CASSAGQLYGYTF	TGTGCCAGCAGCGCTGGACAGCTGTATGGCTACACCTTC
TRBV6-2/TRBV6-3	.	.	TRBJ1-1	CASSYSPLDSWSTEAFF	TGTGCCAGCAGTTACTCTCCCCTAGACAGCTGGAGCACTGAAGCTTTCTTT
TRBV5-1	.	.	TRBJ1-4	CASGLRGYATNEKLFF	TGCGCCAGCGGCCTCAGGGGATATGCAACTAATGAAAAACTGTTTTTT
TRBV3-1/TRBV3-2	.	.	TRBJ1-4	CASSQDTRRESNEKLFF	TGTGCCAGCAGCCAAGATACGCGGCGGGAATCTAATGAAAAACTGTTTTTT
TRBV7-2	.	.	TRBJ1-1	CASSLESFGFSNTEAFF	TGTGCCAGCAGCTTAGAAAGTTTCGGGTTCTCGAACACTGAAGCTTTCTTT
TRBV5-5	TRBD1	.	TRBJ1-2	CASSSGTGHYGYTF	TGTGCCAGCAGTTCTGGGACAGGGCACTATGGCTACACCTTC
TRBV6-5	.	once	TRBJ1-6	CASSRRHVRQPLHF	TGTGCCAGCAGTCGCCGACACGTACGCCAACCCCTCCACTTT
TRBV11-3	.	.	TRBJ2-1	CASSLYVGLENEQFF	TGTGCCAGCAGCTTATACGTGGGGCTCGAGAATGAGCAGTTCTTC
TRBV5-4	TRBD2	.	TRBJ2-5	CASSLGTHGLAGGLGTQYF	TGTGCCAGCAGCTTGGGGACCCATGGACTAGCGGGGGGGCTAGGGACCCAGTACTTC
TRBV5-6	TRBD2	.	TRBJ2-7	CASSLAGDYSYEQYF	TGTGCCAGCAGCTTGGCTGGGGACTATTCCTACGAGCAGTACTTC
TRBV30	.	.	TRBJ2-3	CAWSLNTDTQYF	TGTGCCTGGAGTTTAAACACAGATACGCAGTATTTT
TRBV20-1	TRBD1	many	TRBJ1-5	CSASAGQGAKNQPQHF	TGCAGTGCTAGTGCGGGGCAGGGGGCGAAGAATCAGCCCCAGCATTTT
TRBV6-6	TRBD1	.	TRBJ1-6	CASRSLDRDNSPLHF	TGTGCCAGCAGATCCCTTGACAGGGATAATTCACCCCTCCACTTT
TRBV19	.	.	TRBJ1-6	CASSTGADSPLHF	TGTGCCAGTAGTACAGGGGCGGATTCACCCCTCCACTTT
TRBV19	.	.	TRBJ1-5	CASSGGAGVQPQHF	TGTGCCAGTAGCGGAGGGGCCGGGGTTCAGCCCCAGCATTTT
TRBV5-5	TRBD1	.	TRBJ1-2	CASSSRPGQVLTNYGYTF	TGTGCCAGCAGCTCCCGTCCCGGACAGGTTCTGACTAACTATGGCTACACCTTC
TRBV24-1	.	.	TRBJ2-4	CATSDPSTGNNIQYF	TGTGCCACCAGTGACCCTTCAACAGGGAATAACATTCAGTACTTC
TRBV9	.	.	TRBJ2-3	CASSSRRESTDTQYF	TGTGCCAGCAGCTCCAGGCGGGAAAGCACAGATACGCAGTATTTT
TRBV28	.	.	TRBJ1-1	CASSPPGQVPEAFF	TGTGCCAGCAGTCCCCCAGGGCAGGTCCCTGAAGCTTTCTTT
TRBV12-3/TRBV12-4	.	.	TRBJ1-2	CASSVQGNYGYTF	TGTGCCAGCAGTGTACAGGGTAACTATGGCTACACCTTC
TRBV20-1	.	once	TRBJ1-2	CSARQGRGYTF	TGCAGTGCCCGCCAGGGTCGTGGCTACACCTTC
TRBV6-5	.	.	TRBJ1-2	CASSLRGYGYTF	TGTGCCAGCAGTTTAAGGGGATATGGCTACACCTTC
TRBV5-1	.	.	TRBJ2-5	CASSIDRQETQYF	TGCGCCAGCAGCATCGACAGACAAGAGACCCAGTACTTC
TRBV3-1/TRBV3-2	.	.	TRBJ1-2	CASSQPRTGGGYTF	TGTGCCAGCAGCCAGCCGCGAACCGGGGGAGGCTACACCTTC
TRBV5-1	.	.	TRBJ1-6	CASSLDSNNSPLHF	TGCGCCAGCAGCTTAGACAGCAATAATTCACCCCTCCACTTT